The entry that follows covers one T cell receptor beta chain sequence. In the study's own analysis: Estimates of nucleated cell counts were drawn from the amplification of reference gene primers. TCRdb's copy holds only in-frame clones and misses some; the assay was immunoSEQ multiplex PCR. V and J calls and clone size are given by that table; D and trimming were obtained from the DNA. The sample records about 170,000 clones, 70% to 90% being singletons. Seattle enrolled patients during active infection and tracked them longitudinally. V gave up 0 bases and J gave up 2 bases, with 19 bases separating them. Germline CDR1 is KGHSH and CDR2 is LQKENI. This CDR3 has 18 amino acids. This sample was included in a study of blood T cell repertoires in COVID-19. Study-wide background: From the United States, Italy and Spain came samples of acute and convalescent COVID-19. PBMCs, B-cell-depleted T cells, or T cells provided the cDNA or gDNA that made up the material.

This chain uses TRBV18 with TRBJ2-5; D is possibly TRBD2 (6 bases). Sequencing used peripheral blood. The clonotype originates from a woman older than 75 with COVID-19, enrolled during active disease. The chain's CDR3 is CASSPPISLSGSQETQYF. CDR3 sequence (DNA): TGTGCCAGCTCACCACCGATTAGTTTAAGCGGGTCGCAAGAGACCCAGTACTTC.